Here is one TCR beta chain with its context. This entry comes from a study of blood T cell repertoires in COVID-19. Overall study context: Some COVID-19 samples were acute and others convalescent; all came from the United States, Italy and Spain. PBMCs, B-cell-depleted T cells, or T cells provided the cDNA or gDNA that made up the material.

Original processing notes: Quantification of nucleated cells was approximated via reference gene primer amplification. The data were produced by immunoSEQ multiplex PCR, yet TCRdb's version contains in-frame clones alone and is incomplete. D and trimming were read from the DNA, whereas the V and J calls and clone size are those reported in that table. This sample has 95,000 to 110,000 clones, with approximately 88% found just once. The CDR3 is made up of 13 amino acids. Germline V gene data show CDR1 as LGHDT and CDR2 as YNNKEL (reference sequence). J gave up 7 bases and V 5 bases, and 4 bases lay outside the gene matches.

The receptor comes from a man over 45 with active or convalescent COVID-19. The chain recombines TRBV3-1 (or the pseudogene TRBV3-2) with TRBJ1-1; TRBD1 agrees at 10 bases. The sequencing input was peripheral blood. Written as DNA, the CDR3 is TGTGCCAGCAGCGACAGGGGGCATGATGAAGCTTTCTTT. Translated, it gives CASSDRGHDEAFF.